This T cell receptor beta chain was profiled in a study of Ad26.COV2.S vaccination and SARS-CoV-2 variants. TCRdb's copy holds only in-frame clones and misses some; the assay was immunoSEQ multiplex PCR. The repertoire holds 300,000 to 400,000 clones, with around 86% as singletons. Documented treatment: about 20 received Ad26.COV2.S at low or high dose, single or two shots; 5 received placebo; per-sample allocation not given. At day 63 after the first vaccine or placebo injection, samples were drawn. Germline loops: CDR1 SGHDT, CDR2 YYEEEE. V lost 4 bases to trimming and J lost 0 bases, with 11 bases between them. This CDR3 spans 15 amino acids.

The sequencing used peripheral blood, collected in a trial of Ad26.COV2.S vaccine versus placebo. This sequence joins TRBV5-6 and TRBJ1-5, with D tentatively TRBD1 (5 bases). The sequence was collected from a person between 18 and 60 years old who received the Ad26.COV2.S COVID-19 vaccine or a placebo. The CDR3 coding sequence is TGTGCCAGCAGCGCGAGGACATATAGCAATCAGCCCCAGCATTTT. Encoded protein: CASSARTYSNQPQHF.